This T cell receptor beta chain was found in a study of monozygotic twins with inflammatory bowel disease. Study-wide results and caveats: Sharing of clonotypes with others was lower in IBD patients than in healthy twins, and this was especially so with disease activity. Twin pairs that were concordant did not differ from discordant pairs in repertoire similarity, possibly from limited power.

In preparing each TCR library, approximately 3,500 ng of total RNA was used. With the 5' RACE reads reprocessed, TCRdb shows one record per CDR3 protein and no DNA. Found here are nearly 450,000 distinct CDR3 sequences; the top ten clones hold about 2.3%. The CDR3 contains 16 residues. CDR1 SGHTA and CDR2 FQGTGA come from the germline V gene. Regarding this clonotype: What it binds is unknown.

The sequence was collected from a human donor with ulcerative colitis or Crohn's disease, or a healthy co-twin of an affected twin (not recorded which). Sequencing used blood. The J gene is TRBJ2-2, the V gene TRBV7-3; the TCRdb D gene call, TRBD1, has no DNA to confirm it. The CDR3 region is CASSLYSGGDGGELFF.